A single sample is the source of the 19 T cell receptor beta chains below, sequenced in a study of shared clonotypes between healthy human individuals (dated by TCRdb to 2018 to 2020). Library construction relied on the immunoSEQ multiplex PCR assay. TCRdb obtained this table from immuneACCESS and retained in-frame rearrangements with V and J assigned. These tables miss some clones; where compared with another copy, unresolved V genes account for less than half of the shortfall, and the remainder is unexplained. Here the sample has 2 million to 2.5 million clones; 85% to 95% occur a single time. About 0.13% of the sample is held by the ten biggest clonotypes. The sample consisted of naive CD4+ T cells sorted from blood. The cell subset or site label here, explained by the study, means: CD45RA+ positively selected. All receptors come from a man between 18 and 29 years old in good health.

This chain connects TRBV10-1 to TRBJ1-4; 9 nucleotides align to TRBD1. The CDR3 covers 15 residues. Per germline, CDR1 WNHNN and CDR2 SYGVQD (reference sequence). The junction had 7 bases not matched to a gene; V was cut back by 11 bases and J by 0 bases. Here the CDR3 DNA reads TGCGCCGCTGGACAGGGGACCGCAACTAATGAAAAACTGTTTTTT. As protein: CAAGQGTATNEKLFF.

This rearrangement joins TRBV5-1 to TRBJ1-4; possibly TRBD1 for D (5 bases). Trimming stripped 6 bases from V and 7 bases from J, with 13 bases between. From germline, CDR1 is SGHRS and CDR2 YFSETQ. The CDR3 totals 13 residues. CDR3 in amino acids: CASTPDGGEKLFF. CDR3 DNA sequence: TGCGCCAGCACCCCTGACGGGGGTGAAAAACTGTTTTTT.

The chain recombines TRBV2 with TRBJ1-4; D remains ambiguous. Trimming cost V 4 bases and J 12 bases, with 12 bases left between them. Germline V gene lookup returns CDR1 SNHLY and CDR2 FYNNEI. The CDR3 has 12 amino acids. The CDR3: CASSGTRRELFF. CDR3 coding DNA: TGTGCCAGCAGTGGAACAAGGCGGGAACTGTTTTTT.

V is TRBV9 and J is TRBJ1-1, with D possibly TRBD1 on 6 matching bases. Trimming took off 6 bases at V and 1 base at J, with 13 bases between the two ends. The CDR3 length is 14 residues. Germline CDR1 reads SGDLS; CDR2 reads YYNGEE. The CDR3 here is CASTPQGQNTEAFF. In DNA form, the CDR3 reads TGTGCCAGCACCCCGCAGGGGCAGAACACTGAAGCTTTCTTT.

The CDR3 loop reads CAWSVLAGGGGQYF. The CDR3 DNA follows: TGTGCCTGGAGTGTACTGGCAGGGGGTGGAGGGCAGTACTTC. The genes are TRBV30 and TRBJ2-7; 7 bases are a match to TRBD1. Looked up from germline, CDR1 is GTSNPN and CDR2 is SVGIG (reference sequence). CDR3 size: 14 residues. Germline trimming cut 0 bases from V and 9 bases from J; bases unmatched to any gene: 11.

The chain uses TRBV30 and TRBJ1-1; tentatively, D is TRBD1 (5 bases). Trimming cost V 0 bases and J 5 bases, with 13 bases left between them. The CDR3 has 14 residues. Per germline, CDR1 GTSNPN and CDR2 SVGIG (reference sequence). The CDR3 protein is CAWSVEGFVTEAFF. In DNA, the CDR3 is TGTGCCTGGAGTGTAGAGGGGTTTGTTACTGAAGCTTTCTTT.

This chain joins TRBV10-3 and TRBJ1-2; D remains ambiguous. CDR1 is ENHRY, CDR2 SYGVKD, per germline. V was cut by 2 bases and J by 6 bases, with 10 bases left in between. The CDR3 spans 13 residues. The CDR3 reads CAISEAESNGYTF. The CDR3 DNA reads TGTGCCATCAGTGAGGCAGAGTCAAATGGCTACACCTTC.

J is TRBJ1-6 and V is TRBV9; perhaps TRBD1 as D (6 bases). This CDR3 is 16 amino acids long. Between the trimmed V and J ends, which lost 4 bases and 10 bases, there was a span of 21 bases. CDR1 is SGDLS and CDR2 is YYNGEE in the germline V gene. Here the CDR3 DNA reads TGTGCCAGCAGCAACAACGGGGGGGGCTTAGGGTCACCCCTCCACTTT. Encoded protein: CASSNNGGGLGSPLHF.

In its sample, this clone was seen once. The chain couples TRBV6-6 to TRBJ1-6; 8 nucleotides agree with TRBD1. Unmatched junction bases numbered 6, after V lost 4 bases and J lost 10 bases. Per germline, CDR1 MNHNY and CDR2 SVGAGI (reference sequence). This CDR3 region has 14 residues. The chain's CDR3 is CASSLTGVGSPLHF. For the CDR3, the DNA is TGTGCCAGCAGTTTGACAGGGGTGGGATCACCCCTCCACTTT.

J is TRBJ1-3 and V is TRBV29-1, with D unclear. CDR1 and CDR2 (germline): SQVTM, ANQGSEA. With 1 base removed from V and 1 base from J, the gap between germline ends came to 8 bases. The CDR3 totals 14 residues. The CDR3 sequence: CSVEGTISGNTIYF. The CDR3 region has the DNA TGCAGCGTTGAAGGCACGATATCTGGAAACACCATATATTTT.

This chain uses TRBV25-1 with TRBJ1-6; 7 bases are shared with TRBD1. V lost 6 bases and J lost 8; bases outside the gene matches: 7. CDR1 is MGHDK and CDR2 is SYGVNS in the germline V gene. The CDR3 loop spans 14 amino acids. The CDR3 sequence is CASRRQGTYSPLHF. The CDR3 DNA sequence: TGTGCCAGCAGACGACAGGGTACCTATTCACCCCTCCACTTT. Using reference TRBV25-1 and TRBJ1-6 for the parts outside the CDR3, the full variable domain is EADIYQTPRYLVIGTGKKITLECSQTMGHDKMYWYQQDPGMELHLIHYSYGVNSTEKGDLSSESTVSRIRTEHFPLTLESARPSHTSQYLCASRRQGTYSPLHFGNGTRLTVT.

The chain recombines TRBV28 with TRBJ2-7; TRBD2 might be the D (6 bases). The germline V gene has CDR1 MDHEN and CDR2 SYDVKM. The length of the CDR3 is 13 residues. The V end was cut by 4 bases, the J end by 2 bases, with 9 bases between. The CDR3 DNA follows: TGTGCCAGCAGTTCACGGACTACCTACGAGCAGTACTTC. This gives the protein CASSSRTTYEQYF.

Details on this clone: Other DNA sequences in this specimen translate into the identical CDR3. The V gene is TRBV30, the J gene TRBJ1-2; perhaps TRBD1 as D (5 bases). CDR1 and CDR2 from the germline V gene are GTSNPN and SVGIG (reference sequence). CDR3 length: 14 amino acids. With 1 base removed from V and 1 base from J, the gap between germline ends came to 10 bases. In DNA form, the CDR3 reads TGTGCCTGGAGTGAGCCAGGGAGTAACTATGGCTACACCTTC. It yields the protein CAWSEPGSNYGYTF.

This chain connects TRBV6-1 to TRBJ2-7; no reliable D call. The CDR3 runs to 14 residues. Germline lookup yields CDR1 MNHNS and CDR2 SASEGT. Trimming left V 7 bases short and J 4 bases short, with 17 bases between. This CDR3 is CASTKELWGYEQYF. As DNA, the CDR3 is TGTGCCAGCACTAAGGAGCTGTGGGGTTACGAGCAGTACTTC.

CDR3 in DNA: TGTGCCAGTAGTAATCCGGGGGTAAGGGTCGAGCAGTACTTC. Translating it yields CASSNPGVRVEQYF. The rearrangement links TRBV19 to TRBJ2-7; D might be TRBD2 (6 bases). CDR3 length: 14 residues. Trimming took off 4 bases at V and 6 bases at J, with 16 bases between the two ends. The germline gives CDR1 LNHDA, CDR2 SQIVND (reference sequence).

The rearrangement joins TRBV7-9 to TRBJ2-5, with D perhaps TRBD1 or TRBD2 (6 bases each). Trimming cost V 6 bases and J 1 base, with 12 bases left between them. Germline CDR1 SEHNR, CDR2 FQNEAQ (reference sequence). This CDR3 contains 14 residues. The CDR3 bases are TGTGCCAGCAGAGGGGGGATCCTCCAAGAGACCCAGTACTTC. This codes for CASRGGILQETQYF. Variable domain in full (rest from reference TRBV7-9 and TRBJ2-5): DTGVSQNPRHKITKRGQNVTFRCDPISEHNRLYWYRQTLGQGPEFLTYFQNEAQLEKSRLLSDRFSAERPKGSFSTLEIQRTEQGDSAMYLCASRGGILQETQYFGPGTRLLVL.

CDR3 protein: CASRRSTGAIRNQPQHF. The CDR3 nucleotides are TGTGCCAGCAGACGATCGACAGGGGCTATTCGCAATCAGCCCCAGCATTTT. This sequence joins TRBV6-4 and TRBJ1-5, with 8 bases lining up with TRBD1. Germline V CDR1 and CDR2: MRHNA, SNTAGT. V was clipped by 6 bases and J by 2 bases; unmatched bases: 12. The CDR3 extends over 17 amino acids.

The chain joins TRBV30 to TRBJ1-3; no clear D. V shed 8 bases and J shed 1 base, with 9 bases lying between them. The CDR3 contains 12 residues. Germline CDR1 and CDR2: GTSNPN and SVGIG (reference sequence). In DNA, the CDR3 is TGTGCCGGACTCGGTTCTGGAAACACCATATATTTT. It codes for CAGLGSGNTIYF.

This rearrangement joins TRBV5-1 to TRBJ2-7; 7 bases align to TRBD2. Germline V gene sequence: CDR1 SGHRS, CDR2 YFSETQ. CDR3 size: 18 residues. The V segment lost 4 bases and the J segment 2 bases; nucleotides outside the gene matches: 18. The CDR3 coding sequence is TGCGCCAGCAGCCTGGGACGGGAGGAGTATATTGGAACCTACGAGCAGTACTTC. Translation gives CASSLGREEYIGTYEQYF.